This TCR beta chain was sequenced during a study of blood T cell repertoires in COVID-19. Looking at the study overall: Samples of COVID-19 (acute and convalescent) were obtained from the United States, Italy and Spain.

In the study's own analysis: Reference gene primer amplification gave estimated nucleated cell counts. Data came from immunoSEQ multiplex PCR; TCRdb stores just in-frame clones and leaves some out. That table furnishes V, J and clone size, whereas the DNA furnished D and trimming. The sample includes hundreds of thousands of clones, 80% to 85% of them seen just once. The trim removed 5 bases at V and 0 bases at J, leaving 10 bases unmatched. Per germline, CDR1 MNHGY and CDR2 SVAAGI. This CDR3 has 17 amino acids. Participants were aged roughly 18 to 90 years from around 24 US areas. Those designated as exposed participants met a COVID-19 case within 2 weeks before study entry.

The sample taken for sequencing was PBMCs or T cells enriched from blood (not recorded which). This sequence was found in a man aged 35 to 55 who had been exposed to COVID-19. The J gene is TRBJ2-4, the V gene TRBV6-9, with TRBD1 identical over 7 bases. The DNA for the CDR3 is TGTGCCAGCAGTGGACCGACAGGGCTTTTAGCCAAAAACATTCAGTACTTC. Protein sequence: CASSGPTGLLAKNIQYF.